The clone carrying this T cell receptor (beta chain) was found once. TCRdb re-called the 5' RACE reads with MiXCR, one entry per CDR3 protein. Found here are around 500,000 distinct CDR3 sequences, roughly a fifth of them singletons; the top ten hold around 17%. The data were taken from a study of T cells after yellow fever vaccination. The sequence came from a man in his late teens or twenties who received the YFV17D yellow fever vaccine. This sample comprised PBMCs, obtained roughly 20 days after the first yellow fever vaccination.

CDR3 in amino acids: CASSHPTGTGCEQYV. CDR3 bases: TGCGCCAGCAGTCATCCAACCGGGACAGGGTGCGAGCAGTACGTC. V usage is TRBV23-1 and J usage is TRBJ2-7; 9 bases match TRBD1. TRBV23-1 is marked as an open reading frame, function uncertain. The CDR3 loop spans 15 amino acids. Unmatched junction bases numbered 9, after V lost 3 bases and J lost 6 bases.